Below are 11 T cell receptor beta chains sequenced from a single sample in a study of cytomegalovirus exposure and HLA in healthy donors. Sequenced by immunoSEQ multiplex PCR; TCRdb stores in-frame clones only, minus some. In the table there are 90,000 to 130,000 clones, approximately 89% of which are singletons. Sequenced sample: PBMCs. All receptors derive from a young woman in good health and CMV-seronegative.

This rearrangement joins TRBV28 to TRBJ2-1, with D perhaps matching TRBD2 (5 bases). The V and J ends lost 1 base and 6 bases respectively, with 19 bases between them. The length of the CDR3 is 17 residues. In germline, CDR1 is MDHEN, CDR2 SYDVKM. The CDR3 loop is CASSLSTPWERANEQFF. CDR3 DNA: TGTGCCAGCAGTTTATCCACTCCGTGGGAGAGGGCCAATGAGCAGTTCTTC.

This sequence joins TRBV10-1 and TRBJ2-7, with D possibly TRBD1 on 5 matching bases. The CDR3 totals 15 residues. V lost 3 bases, J lost 3 bases, and 15 bases lay in between. Germline-derived CDR1 and CDR2 are WNHNN and SYGVQD (reference sequence). The CDR3 DNA follows: TGCGCCAGCAGTGAAGTGCCAGGGTCCCACTACGAGCAGTACTTC. It yields the protein CASSEVPGSHYEQYF.

This clone has a single count. The rearrangement links TRBV6-5 to TRBJ2-5; the D is unclear. The V and J ends lost 5 bases and 4 bases respectively, with 8 bases between them. Germline-derived CDR1 and CDR2 are MNHEY and SVGAGI. The CDR3 is 12 residues long. This CDR3 is CASSGGGETQYF. DNA for the CDR3: TGTGCCAGCAGTGGCGGCGGAGAGACCCAGTACTTC.

This chain connects TRBV28 to TRBJ2-7, with TRBD1 as a possible D gene (5 bases). With 5 bases removed from V and 5 bases from J, the gap between germline ends came to 16 bases. The CDR3 contains 14 residues. Germline assignment: CDR1 MDHEN and CDR2 SYDVKM. The CDR3 DNA is TGTGCCAGCAGTCCTTGGTCAGGGAAAAACGAGCAGTACTTC. Translated: CASSPWSGKNEQYF.

The V and J genes are TRBV5-1 and TRBJ2-2, with D perhaps matching TRBD1 (6 bases). This CDR3 is 13 amino acids long. The V gene lost 4 bases and the J gene lost 6 bases, with 10 bases spanning the gap. Per the germline V gene, CDR1 is SGHRS and CDR2 is YFSETQ. Written as DNA, the CDR3 is TGCGCCAGCAGCCGTCAGGGGCCCGGGGAGCTGTTTTTT. It translates to CASSRQGPGELFF.

The chain has TRBV27 and TRBJ2-5; TRBD1 aligns across 7 bases. The germline CDR1 and CDR2 sequences are MNHEY and SMNVEV (reference sequence). V lost 7 bases, J lost 3 bases, and 14 bases stayed unmatched. The CDR3 sequence is 16 residues long. The CDR3 region is CASTPNSDREKETQYF. DNA of the CDR3: TGTGCCAGCACCCCGAATAGTGACAGGGAAAAAGAGACCCAGTACTTC.

The CDR3 nucleotides are TGTGCCAGCAACCTAGCAGGTGAGCAGTTCTTC. This codes for CASNLAGEQFF. This chain links TRBV28 with TRBJ2-1, with D possibly matching TRBD2 (5 bases). CDR3 size: 11 residues. V was trimmed by 7 bases and J by 9 bases, leaving 10 bases between them. The germline V gene has CDR1 MDHEN and CDR2 SYDVKM.

The chain carries TRBV5-6 and TRBJ1-2; D not resolved. CDR3 size: 15 residues. Looked up from germline, CDR1 is SGHDT and CDR2 is YYEEEE. With 6 bases removed from V and 4 bases from J, the gap between germline ends came to 19 bases. The CDR3 region is CASTPNFLRGYGYTF. CDR3 nucleotides: TGTGCCAGCACTCCGAATTTCCTTCGGGGCTATGGCTACACCTTC.

The rearrangement links TRBV19 to TRBJ1-6; TRBD1 matches at 10 bases. CDR3 length equals 15 residues. With V trimmed by 4 bases and J by 9 bases, 6 bases remained unmatched. The germline CDR1 and CDR2 sequences are LNHDA and SQIVND (reference sequence). CDR3 residues: CASSTQGQGVSPLHF. For the CDR3, the DNA is TGTGCCAGTAGTACCCAAGGACAGGGGGTTTCACCCCTCCACTTT. The whole variable domain, remainder taken from reference TRBV19 and TRBJ1-6, is DGGITQSPKYLFRKEGQNVTLSCEQNLNHDAMYWYRQDPGQGLRLIYYSQIVNDFQKGDIAEGYSVSREKKESFPLTVTSAQKNPTAFYLCASSTQGQGVSPLHFGNGTRLTVT.

The chain recombines TRBV28 with TRBJ2-7, with 9 nucleotides matching TRBD1. CDR1 and CDR2 (germline): MDHEN, SYDVKM. The CDR3 loop spans 14 amino acids. Trimming cost V 8 bases and J 1 base; bases outside gene matches: 6. This CDR3 reads CASEGDRESYEQYF. For the CDR3, the DNA is TGTGCCAGCGAGGGGGACAGGGAATCCTACGAGCAGTACTTC.

This clone was seen more than once but under ten times. The chain joins TRBV19 to TRBJ2-1, with 9 bases matching TRBD2. From germline, CDR1 is LNHDA and CDR2 SQIVND (reference sequence). V trimming: 3 bases; J trimming: 10 bases; junction bases outside the gene matches: 7. The CDR3 runs to 14 residues. The CDR3 region is CASSIKEREVEQFF. CDR3 sequence (DNA): TGTGCCAGTAGTATTAAGGAGCGGGAGGTCGAGCAGTTCTTC.